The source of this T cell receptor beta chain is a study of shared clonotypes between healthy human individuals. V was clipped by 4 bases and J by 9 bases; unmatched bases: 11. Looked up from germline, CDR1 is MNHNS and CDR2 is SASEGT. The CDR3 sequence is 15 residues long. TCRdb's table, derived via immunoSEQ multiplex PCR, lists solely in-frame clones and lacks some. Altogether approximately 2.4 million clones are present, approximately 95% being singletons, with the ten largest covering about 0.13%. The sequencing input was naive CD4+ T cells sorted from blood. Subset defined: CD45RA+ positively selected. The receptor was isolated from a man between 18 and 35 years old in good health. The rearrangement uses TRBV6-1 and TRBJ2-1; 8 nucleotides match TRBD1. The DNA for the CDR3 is TGTGCCAGCAGTGCCCGGGGACAGGCGAGTTTTGAGCAGTTCTTC. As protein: CASSARGQASFEQFF.